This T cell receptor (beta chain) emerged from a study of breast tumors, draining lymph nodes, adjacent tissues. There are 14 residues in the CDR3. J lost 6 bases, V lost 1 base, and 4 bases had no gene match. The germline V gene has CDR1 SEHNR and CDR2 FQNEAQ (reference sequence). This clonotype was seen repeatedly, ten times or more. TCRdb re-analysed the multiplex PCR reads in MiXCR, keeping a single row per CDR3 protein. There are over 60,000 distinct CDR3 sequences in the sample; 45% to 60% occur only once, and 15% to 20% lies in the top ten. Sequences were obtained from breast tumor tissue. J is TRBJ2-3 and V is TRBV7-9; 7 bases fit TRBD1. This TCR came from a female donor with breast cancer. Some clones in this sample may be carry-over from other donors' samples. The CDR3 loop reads CASSLGQGVDTQYF. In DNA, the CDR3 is TGTGCCAGCAGCTTAGGACAGGGAGTGGATACGCAGTATTTT.